One sample yielded the 11 T cell receptor beta chains listed below, sequenced in a study of regulatory T cells in long-lasting Graves disease. Time point indicated: newly diagnosed GD, antithyroid drugs for less than 3 months. Extracted PBMC RNA gave rise to the TCR library. Construction of the TCR beta libraries employed iRepertoire HTBI primers in conjunction with Arm-PCR of CDR3 regions. MiXCR was run by TCRdb on the multiplex PCR reads, yielding one entry per CDR3 protein. Altogether approximately 560,000 distinct CDR3 sequences are present, about 16% being singletons, with the ten largest covering more than 10%. The same sample was also studied in work on T cells in Graves' hyperthyroidism and ophthalmopathy.

The sequenced sample was peripheral blood mononuclear cells (PBMCs), obtained at new diagnosis, from a patient treated with antithyroid drugs. These receptors were obtained from a man in his late teens or twenties with Graves disease.

This clonotype was counted between two and nine times. This chain joins TRBV7-8 and TRBJ2-3, with 7 bases identical to TRBD2. Germline values: CDR1 SGHVS, CDR2 FQNEAQ. This CDR3 is 16 amino acids long. V shed 5 bases and J 1 base; nucleotides not matched to a gene: 9. The CDR3 loop is CASSLRFAGGTDTQYF. In DNA form, the CDR3 reads TGTGCCAGCAGCCTCCGCTTTGCGGGAGGCACAGATACGCAGTATTTT.

The chain is built from TRBV2 and TRBJ2-2; 8 nucleotides align to TRBD1. Per the germline V gene, CDR1 is SNHLY and CDR2 is FYNNEI. Trimming at V came to 5 bases and at J to 4 bases, leaving 9 bases not matched to a gene. This CDR3 contains 16 residues. CDR3 nucleotide sequence: TGTGCCAGCAGTACAGGACAGGGTGCCGGCACCGGGGAGCTGTTTTTT. This sequence encodes CASSTGQGAGTGELFF. Full variable domain (rest looked up from reference TRBV2 and TRBJ2-2): EPEVTQTPSHQVTQMGQEVILRCVPISNHLYFYWYRQILGQKVEFLVSFYNNEISEKSEIFDDQFSVERPDGSNFTLKIRSTKLEDSAMYFCASSTGQGAGTGELFFGEGSRLTVL.

The chain combines TRBV6-2 or TRBV6-3 with TRBJ2-7, with 8 nucleotides matching TRBD1. V trimming: 7 bases; J trimming: 2 bases; junction bases outside the gene matches: 7. Germline assignment: CDR1 MNHEY and CDR2 SVGEGT. The CDR3 extends over 14 amino acids. The CDR3 loop is CASIRQGTPYEQYF. CDR3 nucleotides: TGTGCCAGCATTCGACAGGGGACCCCCTACGAGCAGTACTTC.

This clonotype was counted between two and nine times. This rearrangement joins TRBV5-6 to TRBJ1-2; D gene ambiguous. Germline-derived CDR1 and CDR2 are SGHDT and YYEEEE. The ends were cut back, 2 bases at V and 8 bases at J, with 10 bases in the middle. There are 12 residues in the CDR3. CDR3 nucleotides: TGTGCCAGCAGCTTTGGTGGAGCCGGCTACACCTTC. Translation gives CASSFGGAGYTF.

This clonotype appeared many times. The rearrangement joins TRBV7-9 to TRBJ2-7; possible D gene TRBD1, 5 bases. CDR3 length: 15 residues. In germline, CDR1 is SEHNR, CDR2 FQNEAQ (reference sequence). Between the trimmed V and J ends, which lost 2 bases and 2 bases, there was a span of 13 bases. CDR3 DNA sequence: TGTGCCAGCAGCTTAAGGGCGACAGAGACCTACGAGCAGTACTTC. It encodes CASSLRATETYEQYF. Filled out from reference TRBV7-9 and TRBJ2-7, the complete variable domain reads DTGVSQNPRHKITKRGQNVTFRCDPISEHNRLYWYRQTLGQGPEFLTYFQNEAQLEKSRLLSDRFSAERPKGSFSTLEIQRTEQGDSAMYLCASSLRATETYEQYFGPGTRLTVT.

The gene calls are TRBV28 and TRBJ1-3; possible D gene TRBD1, 6 bases. The V and J ends lost 4 bases and 2 bases respectively, with 9 bases between them. The V gene's germline CDR1 is MDHEN and CDR2 SYDVKM. The CDR3 is made up of 14 amino acids. In nucleotides, the CDR3 is TGTGCCAGCAGTTCCAGGGGAACTGGAAACACCATATATTTT. It is translated as CASSSRGTGNTIYF.

This clonotype was counted ten times or more. The chain employs TRBV7-9 and TRBJ2-3; maybe TRBD2 (5 bases). Looked up from germline, CDR1 is SEHNR and CDR2 is FQNEAQ (reference sequence). V was cut by 2 bases and J by 5 bases, with 14 bases left in between. The CDR3 is 15 amino acids. CDR3 DNA sequence: TGTGCCAGCAGCTTACGAGCTACTAGAGTAGATACGCAGTATTTT. It encodes CASSLRATRVDTQYF.

This clonotype was counted at least ten times. The V gene is TRBV30, the J gene TRBJ2-7; 7 bases align to TRBD1. Germline loops: CDR1 GTSNPN, CDR2 SVGIG (reference sequence). Trimming took 5 bases from V and 0 from J; bases not matched to a gene: 4. The CDR3 has 13 amino acids. CDR3 amino acids: CAWDRVNSYEQYF. The CDR3 region has the DNA TGTGCCTGGGACAGGGTGAACTCCTACGAGCAGTACTTC.

The V gene is TRBV19, the J gene TRBJ1-1; the D gene is possibly TRBD1 (6 bases). Germline V lookup: CDR1 LNHDA, CDR2 SQIVND (reference sequence). The CDR3 extends over 14 amino acids. V lost 1 base and J 5 bases, leaving 11 bases between the germline ends. CDR3 sequence reads: CASSIAGGPTEAFF. In DNA form, the CDR3 reads TGTGCCAGTAGTATAGCGGGGGGGCCAACTGAAGCTTTCTTT.

This chain connects TRBV6-2 or TRBV6-3 to TRBJ2-1; D gene uncertain. The ends were cut back, 2 bases at V and 8 bases at J, with 4 bases in the middle. The germline gives CDR1 MNHEY, CDR2 SVGEGT. The CDR3 sequence is 11 residues long. CDR3 sequence reads: CASSYEDEQFF. CDR3 sequence (DNA): TGTGCCAGCAGTTACGAAGATGAGCAGTTCTTC.

The rearrangement links TRBV7-2 to TRBJ2-1; the D call may be TRBD1 or TRBD2 (6 bases each). V gave up 5 bases and J gave up 6 bases, with 23 bases separating them. CDR3 length: 17 residues. Germline V gene lookup returns CDR1 SGHTA and CDR2 FQGNSA. The DNA for the CDR3 is TGTGCCAGCAGCCAAGAAAGGGCGGGGAACAGGGTCAATGAGCAGTTCTTC. This translates into CASSQERAGNRVNEQFF.